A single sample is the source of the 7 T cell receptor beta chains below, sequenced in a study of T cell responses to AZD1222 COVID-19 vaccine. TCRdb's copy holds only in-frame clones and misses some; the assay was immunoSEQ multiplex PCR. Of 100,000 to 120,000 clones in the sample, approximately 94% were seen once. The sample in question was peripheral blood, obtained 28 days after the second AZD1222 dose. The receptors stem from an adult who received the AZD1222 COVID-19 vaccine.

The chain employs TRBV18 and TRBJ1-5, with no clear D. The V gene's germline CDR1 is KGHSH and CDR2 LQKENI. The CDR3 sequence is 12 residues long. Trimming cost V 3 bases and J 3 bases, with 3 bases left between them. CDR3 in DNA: TGTGCCAGCTCACCCCCCAATCAGCCCCAGCATTTT. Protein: CASSPPNQPQHF.

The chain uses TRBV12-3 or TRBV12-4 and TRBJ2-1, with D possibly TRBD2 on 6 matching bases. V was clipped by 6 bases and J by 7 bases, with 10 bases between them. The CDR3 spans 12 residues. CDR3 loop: CASRPGRNEQFF. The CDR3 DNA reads TGTGCCAGCAGACCTGGGAGGAATGAGCAGTTCTTC.

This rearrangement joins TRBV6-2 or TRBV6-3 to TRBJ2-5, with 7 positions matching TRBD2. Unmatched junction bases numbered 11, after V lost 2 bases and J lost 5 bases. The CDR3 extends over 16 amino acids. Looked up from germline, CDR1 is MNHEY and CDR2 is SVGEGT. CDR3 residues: CASSYTPSGNRETQYF. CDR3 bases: TGTGCCAGCAGTTACACCCCAAGCGGGAATCGGGAGACCCAGTACTTC.

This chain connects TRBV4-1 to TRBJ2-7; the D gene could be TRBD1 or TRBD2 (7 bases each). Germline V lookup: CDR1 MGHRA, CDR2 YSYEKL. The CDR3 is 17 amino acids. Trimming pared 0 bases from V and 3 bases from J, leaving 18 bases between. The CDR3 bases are TGCGCCAGCAGCCAAGAAGGGGGGGACAGCGGGCTCTACGAGCAGTACTTC. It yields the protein CASSQEGGDSGLYEQYF.

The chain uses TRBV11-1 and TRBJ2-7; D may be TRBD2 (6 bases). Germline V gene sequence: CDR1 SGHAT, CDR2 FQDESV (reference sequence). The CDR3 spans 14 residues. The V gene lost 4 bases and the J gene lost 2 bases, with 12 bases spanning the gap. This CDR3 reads CASSSGRDAYEQYF. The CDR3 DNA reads TGTGCCAGCAGCTCTGGGCGGGACGCCTACGAGCAGTACTTC.

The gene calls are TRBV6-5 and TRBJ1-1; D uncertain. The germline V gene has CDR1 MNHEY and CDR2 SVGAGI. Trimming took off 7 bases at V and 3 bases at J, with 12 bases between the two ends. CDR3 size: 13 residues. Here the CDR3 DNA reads TGTGCCAGCACCTTAGACGGCGACACTGAAGCTTTCTTT. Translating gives CASTLDGDTEAFF.

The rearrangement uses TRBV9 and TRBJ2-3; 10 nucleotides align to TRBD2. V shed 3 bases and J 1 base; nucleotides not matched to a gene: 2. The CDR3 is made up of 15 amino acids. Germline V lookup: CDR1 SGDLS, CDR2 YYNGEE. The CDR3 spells CASSGGTSGTDTQYF. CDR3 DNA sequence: TGTGCCAGCAGCGGCGGGACTAGCGGCACAGATACGCAGTATTTT.